Included here is one TCR beta chain sequence, with context. V lost 0 bases and J 1 base, leaving 6 bases between the germline ends. The CDR3 runs 14 residues. From germline, CDR1 is SGHDN and CDR2 FVKESK. The data originate from a study of blood T cell repertoires in COVID-19. This table comes from immunoSEQ multiplex PCR, and its TCRdb copy is limited to in-frame clones, with some not included. In the table there are approximately 160,000 clones, roughly nine tenths of which are singletons. The sample comprised peripheral blood. This TCR came from a woman aged 70-85 years with acute or convalescent COVID-19. The chain recombines TRBV14 with TRBJ1-2; a possible D gene is TRBD1 (5 bases). CDR3 nucleotide sequence: TGTGCCAGCAGCCAAGACAGGGTTAACTATGGCTACACCTTC. It yields the protein CASSQDRVNYGYTF.